This T cell receptor beta chain was captured in a study of vaccination and CD4 T cells after COVID-19 (dated by TCRdb to between 2022 and 2023). For the study in its entirety: Convalescent patients had a positive SARS-CoV-2 result on nasal swab PCR, and of these patients, about ten had mild disease and one had severe disease. The convalescent cohort comprised six males and four females, including two Hispanic individuals, seven Caucasians, two Asians and one multiracial person. Participants got two doses of the Pfizer-BioNTech BNT162b2 vaccine (n=8) or two doses of the Moderna mRNA-1273 vaccine (n=2). Post-COVID blood samples from convalescent patients were collected a median of around 110 days after diagnosis, with a range of 35 to 161 days. Post-vaccine blood samples were taken a median of approximately 70 days after the second vaccine dose, with a range of 14 to 241 days. A few convalescent patients were sampled both early after vaccination (day 14) and late after vaccination (days 161 to 241). Overlapping spike peptide pools from SARS-CoV-2 and from the common cold coronaviruses HCoV-NL63, HCoV-OC43 and HCoV-229E were used as culture stimuli. In control cultures, a CEFX viral epitope pool was used as positive control, an HIV-1 Nef peptide pool was used as negative control, or no peptide was added. The spike-specific CD4+ TCR repertoire was compared before and after mRNA vaccination in approximately ten COVID-19 convalescent patients and a handful of infection-naive healthy vaccine recipients.

The paper as a whole reports these results and caveats: Among convalescent patients, a median around 86% of the SARS-CoV-2-reactive clones seen after vaccination appeared only after vaccination, which suggests priming specific to the vaccine. Relatively few convalescent patients were included in the study, and early timepoints after natural infection were not analyzed. The median count of SARS-CoV-2-reactive clonotypes went up from 20 to 25 after infection to 38 after vaccination, although the change was not significant. Of the vaccine-specific clones in convalescent patients, 304 of 307, or nearly all, reacted only to SARS-CoV-2 spike and did not cross-react with common cold coronaviruses.

Library creation used PCR. DNA from cultured CD4+ T cells underwent TCR sequencing with the Oncomine TCR Beta short-read assay at the Johns Hopkins FTIC core. The QIAamp micro DNA kit was used to extract genomic DNA from the cultured CD4+ T cells. Oncomine TCR Beta libraries from cultured CD4+ T cells were pooled with unique dual indexes and sequenced on an Illumina iSeq 100. Per the source publication's procedure: Non-productive sequences were removed, and CDR3s that did not start with C, did not end with F or W, or were shorter than 7 amino acids were discarded. Antigen-specific clonotypes were identified with the MANAFEST web application by comparing peptide-stimulated wells with reference and other culture wells. An FDR below 0.05, an odds ratio above 5, and a productive frequency above 0.1% in at least two of three replicate wells were required for clones to be considered positive. Cross-reactive clonotypes were defined as significantly expanded in both SARS-CoV-2 spike wells and at least one common cold coronavirus spike condition. Similarity between CDR3 sequences was evaluated in R version 3.6.1 using Levenshtein distances (stringdist) and unrooted phylogenetic trees (ape). TCRdb applied fastp at Q25 and MiXCR to the public reads, then kept only in-frame beta chains. Rows with one shared CDR3 protein collapse into an entry with the most common genes and DNA. V and J calls and clone size were set by TCRdb, not the authors. The sample table shows more than 20,000 distinct CDR3 sequences, and around a third are seen once. About an eighth of the sample is held by the ten biggest clonotypes.

The time point label corresponds to: late sampling 161 to 241 days after vaccination in a few convalescent patients. The label giving this sample's treatment or condition can be read as: approximately 9-day PBMC culture with coronavirus spike peptide pools or control peptides (ViraFEST assay). To expand antigen-specific T cells with peptide pools and then pick out the expanded clonotypes through TCR sequencing, the study relied on the ViraFEST assay. The convalescent patients' positive SARS-CoV-2 PCR tests were from March to December 2020, which was before the Alpha, Beta and Delta variants emerged in the United States. Each well held 2.2 million or so PBMCs cultured with about 9.8 ug/ml peptide pools in IMDM containing roughly 4.7% human AB serum and around 9 IU/ml IL-2. On days 3 and 7, half of the culture medium was replaced with fresh IL-2-containing medium. CD4+ T cells were isolated after around 9 days of culture through negative selection using the EasySep CD4+ T cell isolation kit. PBMCs were separated from whole blood using Ficoll-Paque Plus gradient centrifugation and then either used fresh or cryopreserved at -140C. Each culture condition was generally run in triplicate wells.

In this sample, this clonotype turned up a few times. Its antigen is still unknown. The record has no base qualities; no much larger clone is one base away. This sample comprised CD4+ T cells from blood, cultured in vitro, obtained about 7 months after SARS-CoV-2 vaccination. The receptor's source is a human donor who had recovered from COVID-19.

The CDR3 here reads CASHGTGGWGNQPQHF. The nucleotides are TGTGCCAGCCATGGGACAGGGGGCTGGGGCAATCAGCCCCAGCATTTT. The chain is assembled from TRBV19 and TRBJ1-5; 12 bases in between match TRBD1. The CDR3 covers 16 residues, taking in both the cysteine and the phenylalanine. Only the CDR3 portion is preserved as DNA: 48 bases, with reading frame beginning at the first base. CDR1 and CDR2 were assigned from the germline V gene (reference sequence) as LNHDA and SQIVND. V is trimmed back by 9 bases and J by 2 bases, and the junction contains 8 bases that no gene match accounts for.